The rows below give T cell receptor beta chains drawn from one sample of a study of blood T cells in healthy people across ages. TCRdb re-called the 5' RACE reads through MiXCR, storing one row per CDR3 protein. This sample has 700,000 to 1,000,000 distinct CDR3 sequences, with approximately 48% found just once. The sequenced material came from blood. The receptors were gathered from a man aged 55-75 years in good health. The conserved cysteine and the conserved F or W are not part of the CDR3 here.

TRBJ1-1 TRBV5-5 ASSSVPGQGAPANF
TRBJ1-2 TRBV27 ASSTVGAVGYGYT
TRBJ1-1 TRBV2 ASSETGWGEAF
TRBJ2-4 TRBV6-2/TRBV6-3 ASSYGGAVKNIQY
TRBJ2-3 TRBV29-1 SVELTQLAGVADTQY
TRBJ2-1 TRBV3-1 ASSQSTYNEQF
TRBJ2-7 TRBV28 ASSLIPTSYEQY
TRBJ2-5 TRBV20-1 SAQTGLAGGLETQY
TRBJ2-1 TRBV7-2 ASSQTSGGACEQF
TRBJ1-1 TRBV14 ASSHSLRVTEAF
TRBJ2-6 TRBV7-3 ASSLKGGTGANVLT
TRBJ2-7 TRBV7-2 ASSLVSEQY
TRBJ2-3 TRBV27 ASSLSAGRTDTQY
TRBJ2-7 TRBV4-1 ASSQGQRDLGEQY